These 10 T cell receptor beta chains came from one sample sequenced in a study of follicular helper T cells after annual influenza vaccination. As to time point: 2015-2016 season, pre-vaccination. The repertoire was sequenced with immunoSEQ multiplex PCR; TCRdb's copy has only in-frame clones and lacks some. The sample comprises about 10,000 clones, about 84% of which are singletons, and approximately 4% rests with the top ten. The sequenced sample was CXCR5+ CD38- circulating T follicular helper cells from blood, obtained on the day of influenza vaccination. The subset: circulating Tfh, non-naive CD4+CXCR5+PD-1+ (ICOS+CD38+ or ICOS-CD38-). These receptor sequences come from an adult who received the influenza vaccine.

V and J are TRBV19 and TRBJ1-5, with TRBD1 identical over 8 bases. CDR3 length equals 17 residues. Germline values: CDR1 LNHDA, CDR2 SQIVND (reference sequence). V lost 5 bases, J lost 0 bases, and 9 bases stayed unmatched. The DNA for the CDR3 is TGTGCCAGTAGTTTGGGGGGGACAGGATTTAGCAATCAGCCCCAGCATTTT. Translated, it gives CASSLGGTGFSNQPQHF.

The chain couples TRBV5-1 to TRBJ2-1, with 9 bases identical to TRBD1. Germline V gives CDR1 SGHRS, CDR2 YFSETQ. The V segment lost 4 bases and the J segment 7 bases; nucleotides outside the gene matches: 9. The CDR3 has 15 residues. The CDR3 DNA reads as TGCGCCAGCAGCGTAACAGGGGGCGCAGGGAATGAGCAGTTCTTC. This translates into CASSVTGGAGNEQFF.

The chain employs TRBV10-1 and TRBJ2-1; 8 bases are shared with TRBD1. The germline V gene encodes CDR1 WNHNN and CDR2 SYGVQD (reference sequence). The CDR3 extends over 15 amino acids. The ends lost 3 bases at V and 4 bases at J; junction bases unmatched: 5. This chain's CDR3 is CASSDTTGEYNEQFF. In nucleotides, the CDR3 is TGCGCCAGCAGTGACACGACAGGGGAGTACAATGAGCAGTTCTTC.

This clone has a handful of counts. The V and J genes are TRBV28 and TRBJ2-7, with D possibly being TRBD1 or TRBD2 (5 bases each). Trimming left V 8 bases short and J 3 bases short, with 8 bases between. Germline values: CDR1 MDHEN, CDR2 SYDVKM. The CDR3 length is 11 residues. The CDR3 is CASGTHYEQYF. As DNA, the CDR3 is TGTGCCAGCGGGACCCACTACGAGCAGTACTTC.

The chain joins TRBV5-4 to TRBJ2-3; the match to TRBD1 covers 9 bases. V was clipped by 4 bases and J by 4 bases; unmatched bases: 10. From germline, CDR1 is SGHNT and CDR2 YYREEE (reference sequence). The CDR3 extends over 16 amino acids. The CDR3 DNA sequence: TGTGCCAGCAGCCGTGAGGGACAGGGAAGGTCAGATACGCAGTATTTT. It translates to CASSREGQGRSDTQYF.

V is TRBV4-3 and J is TRBJ1-1; possible D gene TRBD1, 6 bases. Between the trimmed V and J ends, which lost 1 base and 0 bases, there was a span of 9 bases. The CDR3 sequence is 15 residues long. CDR1 is LGHNA, CDR2 YSLEER, per germline. CDR3: CASSQGRGVNTEAFF. The CDR3 region has the DNA TGCGCCAGCAGCCAAGGCAGGGGTGTGAACACTGAAGCTTTCTTT.

The V and J genes are TRBV11-2 and TRBJ1-2; 10 positions match TRBD1. Germline V gene data show CDR1 as SGHAT and CDR2 as FQNNGV. This CDR3 has 14 amino acids. The V gene end was trimmed by 3 bases and the J gene end by 7 bases; junction bases not matched to a gene: 5. The CDR3 DNA follows: TGTGCCAGCAGCTTCGCCGGGACAGGGGTTGGCTACACCTTC. Residues: CASSFAGTGVGYTF. Combining the CDR3 with reference TRBV11-2 and TRBJ1-2 gives the whole variable domain EAGVAQSPRYKIIEKRQSVAFWCNPISGHATLYWYQQILGQGPKLLIQFQNNGVVDDSQLPKDRFSAERLKGVDSTLKIQPAKLEDSAVYLCASSFAGTGVGYTFGSGTRLTVV.

The V gene is TRBV11-1, the J gene TRBJ2-3; TRBD2 matches 7 bases. Germline V CDR1 and CDR2: SGHAT, FQDESV (reference sequence). This CDR3 has 18 amino acids. V was pared by 1 base and J by 0 bases, with 10 bases of the junction left unmatched. CDR3 DNA sequence: TGTGCCAGCAGCTTAGTGATTTCTAGCGGCACCAGCACAGATACGCAGTATTTT. This sequence encodes CASSLVISSGTSTDTQYF.

This clone was detected only a few times. The chain employs TRBV6-1 and TRBJ2-2; 7 positions match TRBD1. Germline V gene sequence: CDR1 MNHNS, CDR2 SASEGT. Unmatched junction bases numbered 7, after V lost 6 bases and J lost 3 bases. This CDR3 has 15 residues. For the CDR3, the DNA is TGTGCCAGCAGCAGAGACAGGGTATACACCGGGGAGCTGTTTTTT. Its translation: CASSRDRVYTGELFF.

The CDR3, as DNA: TGTGCCAGCAGCTTGCAGGGGGCCTACGAGCAGTACTTC. Protein product: CASSLQGAYEQYF. The chain joins TRBV7-9 to TRBJ2-7; 7 bases are a match to TRBD1. The V and J ends lost 3 bases and 2 bases, in that order; junction bases with no gene match: 1. Germline V gene data show CDR1 as SEHNR and CDR2 as FQNEAQ (reference sequence). The CDR3 sequence is 13 residues long.